One sample yielded the 9 T cell receptor beta chains listed below, sequenced in a study of T cell repertoires in cytomegalovirus infection. One entry per CDR3 protein results from TCRdb running MiXCR on the reads. The profile shows about 700,000 distinct CDR3 sequences, around a third of them singletons. Their target antigens are unknown. Source: cultured PBMCs, taken from culture after CMV antigen stimulation. The receptors were sampled from a human donor in good health (CMV status not recorded). Some clones in this sample may be carry-over from other donors' samples.

V gene TRBV12-3 or TRBV12-4 combines with J gene TRBJ1-1; no clear D. This CDR3 has 13 residues. The V end was cut by 3 bases, the J end by 4 bases, with 9 bases between. Here the CDR3 reads CASSFYSGTEAFF. The CDR3 DNA follows: TGTGCCAGCAGTTTTTACTCCGGCACTGAAGCTTTCTTT.

This chain connects TRBV6-1 to TRBJ2-7; D not resolved. CDR3 length: 13 residues. The V gene's germline CDR1 is MNHNS and CDR2 SASEGT. V was trimmed by 0 bases and J by 4 bases, leaving 7 bases between them. The CDR3 DNA follows: TGTGCCAGCAGTGAAGCGAGGTTGTACGAGCAGTACTTC. Protein: CASSEARLYEQYF.

The J gene is TRBJ1-2, the V gene TRBV7-6; D is undetermined. The CDR3 totals 13 residues. The V gene lost 2 bases and the J gene lost 6 bases, with 10 bases spanning the gap. The germline V gene encodes CDR1 SGHVS and CDR2 FNYEAQ. CDR3 protein: CASSLRWEDGYTF. The DNA for the CDR3 is TGTGCCAGCAGCTTACGGTGGGAGGATGGCTACACCTTC.

This clonotype turned up a few times. CDR3 sequence (DNA): TGTGCCAGCAGGGGAGACAGGACGTACTTC. Encoded protein: CASRGDRTYF. The chain carries TRBV28 and TRBJ2-7; possible D gene TRBD1, 6 bases. The CDR3 extends over 10 amino acids. The germline V and J ends were trimmed by 6 bases and 12 bases, with 12 bases remaining between them. The germline V gene encodes CDR1 MDHEN and CDR2 SYDVKM. The full variable domain, in which reference TRBV28 and TRBJ2-7 provide the parts outside the CDR3, is DVKVTQSSRYLVKRTGEKVFLECVQDMDHENMFWYRQDPGLGLRLIYFSYDVKMKEKGDIPEGYSVSREKKERFSLILESASTNQTSMYLCASRGDRTYFGPGTRLTVT.

The chain uses TRBV5-1 and TRBJ2-7, with D unresolved. Germline V lookup: CDR1 SGHRS, CDR2 YFSETQ. The CDR3 spans 11 residues. V was cut by 5 bases and J by 7 bases, with 10 bases left in between. CDR3 nucleotide sequence: TGCGCCAGCAGAGACGCTGGAGAGCAGTACTTC. Residues: CASRDAGEQYF.

This clonotype has ten or more counts. CDR3 region: CASSFGPETQYF. The CDR3, as DNA: TGTGCCAGCAGTTTTGGGCCGGAGACCCAGTACTTC. This rearrangement joins TRBV12-3 or TRBV12-4 to TRBJ2-5; D is ambiguous. The V end was cut by 3 bases, the J end by 5 bases, with 7 bases between. The CDR3 totals 12 residues.

The rearrangement uses TRBV29-1 and TRBJ2-7, with TRBD2 identical over 8 bases. The trim removed 1 base at V and 3 bases at J, leaving 2 bases unmatched. This CDR3 comprises 13 residues. Germline CDR1 and CDR2: SQVTM and ANQGSEA. In DNA form, the CDR3 reads TGCAGCGTTGAAGTAGCGGGGCACTACGAGCAGTACTTC. Translating it yields CSVEVAGHYEQYF.

The chain combines TRBV7-9 with TRBJ2-1; maybe TRBD2 (5 bases). V gave up 5 bases and J gave up 7 bases, with 15 bases separating them. Germline loops: CDR1 SEHNR, CDR2 FQNEAQ (reference sequence). The CDR3 consists of 14 residues. This CDR3 reads CASSPDGVGNEQFF. CDR3 nucleotide sequence: TGTGCCAGCAGCCCGGACGGGGTGGGGAATGAGCAGTTCTTC. The whole variable domain, remainder taken from reference TRBV7-9 and TRBJ2-1, is DTGVSQNPRHKITKRGQNVTFRCDPISEHNRLYWYRQTLGQGPEFLTYFQNEAQLEKSRLLSDRFSAERPKGSFSTLEIQRTEQGDSAMYLCASSPDGVGNEQFFGPGTRLTVL.

The CDR3 region is CASSILVRDNEQFF. The CDR3 coding sequence is TGTGCCAGTAGTATACTAGTGAGGGACAATGAGCAGTTCTTC. V usage is TRBV19 and J usage is TRBJ2-1, with a weak D call TRBD2 (5 bases). Per the germline V gene, CDR1 is LNHDA and CDR2 is SQIVND (reference sequence). The V end lost 2 bases, the J end lost 5 bases, and 10 bases lay between the germline ends. This CDR3 has 14 amino acids.